Each of the 32 T cell receptor beta chains below was sequenced from the same sample in a study of blood T cell repertoires in COVID-19. TCRdb's table, derived via immunoSEQ multiplex PCR, lists solely in-frame clones and lacks some. The table includes roughly 160,000 clones, roughly 84% detected once. The sample consisted of peripheral blood. The receptors were gathered from a man aged 80 or over with COVID-19, enrolled during active disease.

This chain links TRBV7-3 with TRBJ1-2; 10 bases line up with TRBD1. V dropped 4 bases and J dropped 6; count of bases not matched to a gene: 14. CDR1 and CDR2 from the germline V gene are SGHTA and FQGTGA. The CDR3 runs 17 residues. CDR3 DNA sequence: TGTGCCAGCAGCTCTAACCGCCTTGTTGGACAGGGGGATGGCTACACCTTC. It is translated as CASSSNRLVGQGDGYTF. Using reference TRBV7-3 and TRBJ1-2 for the parts outside the CDR3, the full variable domain is GAGVSQTPSNKVTEKGKYVELRCDPISGHTALYWYRQSLGQGPEFLIYFQGTGAADDSGLPNDRFFAVRPEGSVSTLKIQRTERGDSAVYLCASSSNRLVGQGDGYTFGSGTRLTVV.

This chain links TRBV4-2 with TRBJ2-1; 7 positions match TRBD2. The V and J ends lost 0 bases and 6 bases, in that order; junction bases with no gene match: 5. The CDR3 totals 15 residues. Germline CDR1 is LGHNA and CDR2 is YNFKEQ. CDR3 sequence: CASSQDLGGGNEQFF. For the CDR3, the DNA is TGTGCCAGCAGCCAAGATTTGGGGGGGGGCAATGAGCAGTTCTTC.

The chain carries TRBV9 and TRBJ1-2; D is undetermined. CDR1 SGDLS and CDR2 YYNGEE come from the germline V gene. V shed 0 bases and J shed 4 bases, with 10 bases lying between them. The CDR3 has 14 residues. Written as DNA, the CDR3 is TGTGCCAGCAGCGTAGATGTGGGCGCCTATGGCTACACCTTC. This sequence encodes CASSVDVGAYGYTF. Using reference TRBV9 and TRBJ1-2 for the parts outside the CDR3, the full variable domain is DSGVTQTPKHLITATGQRVTLRCSPRSGDLSVYWYQQSLDQGLQFLIQYYNGEERAKGNILERFSAQQFPDLHSELNLSSLELGDSALYFCASSVDVGAYGYTFGSGTRLTVV.

The gene calls are TRBV6-5 and TRBJ1-6; TRBD1 agrees at 7 bases. The CDR3 is 14 residues long. Germline assignment: CDR1 MNHEY and CDR2 SVGAGI. V dropped 7 bases and J dropped 6; count of bases not matched to a gene: 6. In DNA form, the CDR3 reads TGTGCCAGCACCCAAGGGGGCGCTAATTCACCCCTCCACTTT. Its protein is CASTQGGANSPLHF.

This rearrangement joins TRBV7-2 to TRBJ2-7; tentative D call: TRBD2 (6 bases). CDR1 SGHTA and CDR2 FQGNSA come from the germline V gene. V shed 1 base and J shed 0 bases, with 10 bases lying between them. This CDR3 has 15 amino acids. CDR3 amino acids: CASSLDPGVSYEQYF. CDR3 DNA sequence: TGTGCCAGCAGCTTAGACCCGGGGGTCTCCTACGAGCAGTACTTC.

Remarks on this clone: A junction end diverges from the germline sequence, so it may reflect a read error. This CDR3 reads CASSFPGGQGNTMYF. CDR3 in DNA: TGTGCCAGCAGTTTCCCGGGGGGGCAGGGAAACACCATGTATTTT. The rearrangement links TRBV7-9 to TRBJ1-3; a weak D match, TRBD1 (6 bases). The CDR3 length is 15 residues. The germline V gene has CDR1 SEHNR and CDR2 FQNEAQ (reference sequence).

The genes are TRBV6-6 and TRBJ1-1; TRBD1 agrees at 8 bases. V was clipped by 6 bases and J by 5 bases; unmatched bases: 8. CDR3 length equals 14 residues. In germline, CDR1 is MNHNY, CDR2 SVGAGI (reference sequence). CDR3 residues: CASRDGQGETEAFF. CDR3 DNA: TGTGCCAGCAGAGATGGACAGGGTGAGACTGAAGCTTTCTTT.

The chain employs TRBV14 and TRBJ1-2; D uncertain. The CDR3 is 13 amino acids. Germline V gene data show CDR1 as SGHDN and CDR2 as FVKESK. V lost 3 bases and J 7 bases, leaving 12 bases between the germline ends. The CDR3, as DNA: TGTGCCAGCAGCCATCGATCCGGTGCTGGCTACACCTTC. It encodes CASSHRSGAGYTF.

The count of this clone is one. The chain joins TRBV5-5 to TRBJ1-1, with unresolved D. The CDR3 length is 12 residues. The V and J ends lost 3 bases and 11 bases respectively, with 14 bases between them. Germline V gene sequence: CDR1 SGHKS, CDR2 YYEKEE (reference sequence). In DNA form, the CDR3 reads TGTGCCAGCAGCTCCCACACGGGGAGTGCTTTCTTT. It translates to CASSSHTGSAFF.

The chain joins TRBV5-6 to TRBJ1-6, with 9 bases that match TRBD1. The germline CDR1 and CDR2 sequences are SGHDT and YYEEEE. Germline trimming cut 4 bases from V and 10 bases from J; bases unmatched to any gene: 6. This CDR3 is built from 14 residues. The CDR3 loop is CASSRGQGLSPLHF. In DNA form, the CDR3 reads TGTGCCAGCAGCCGGGGACAGGGTCTCTCACCCCTCCACTTT.

This clone was seen once. The gene calls are TRBV29-1 and TRBJ2-3; 9 bases are a match to TRBD2. Trimming took 5 bases from V and 1 from J; bases not matched to a gene: 7. The CDR3 has 15 amino acids. From germline, CDR1 is SQVTM and CDR2 ANQGSEA. The CDR3 coding sequence is TGCAGCGTTACCCTAGCGGGGCGACGCACAGATACGCAGTATTTT. Translation gives CSVTLAGRRTDTQYF.

The chain couples TRBV25-1 to TRBJ2-5; 9 bases fit TRBD1. The CDR3 sequence is 15 residues long. CDR1 and CDR2 (germline): MGHDK, SYGVNS. V lost 3 bases and J lost 4; bases outside the gene matches: 6. The CDR3 nucleotides read TGTGCCAGCAGTGATCCGGGACAGGGAGGAGAGACCCAGTACTTC. Translating gives CASSDPGQGGETQYF.

This chain connects TRBV29-1 to TRBJ2-3, with TRBD2 as a possible D gene (7 bases). CDR1 SQVTM and CDR2 ANQGSEA come from the germline V gene. The CDR3 spans 16 residues. The germline V and J ends were trimmed by 5 bases and 9 bases, with 27 bases remaining between them. The CDR3, as DNA: TGCAGCGTTCAAGGTTTAGGGGGGGCCCCGAGATTGACGCAGTATTTT. It encodes CSVQGLGGAPRLTQYF.

This chain links TRBV19 with TRBJ2-1, with TRBD2 identical over 11 bases. V lost 4 bases and J lost 5; bases outside the gene matches: 7. The CDR3 consists of 16 residues. Looked up from germline, CDR1 is LNHDA and CDR2 is SQIVND (reference sequence). Here the CDR3 reads CASSNQGLAVNNEQFF. The CDR3, as DNA: TGTGCCAGTAGTAACCAGGGACTAGCGGTGAACAATGAGCAGTTCTTC.

In its sample, this clone was seen a few times. This chain joins TRBV19 and TRBJ2-7; 7 bases agree with TRBD2. The CDR3 is 11 amino acids. The ends lost 7 bases at V and 12 bases at J; junction bases unmatched: 9. The V gene's germline CDR1 is LNHDA and CDR2 SQIVND (reference sequence). CDR3 coding DNA: TGTGCCAGTACCGCCGGGGGGATTCGGTACTTC. Residues: CASTAGGIRYF.

J is TRBJ1-3 and V is TRBV4-2; TRBD1 is a possible D gene (5 bases). The CDR3 runs to 15 residues. The germline V gene has CDR1 LGHNA and CDR2 YNFKEQ. V was trimmed by 3 bases and J by 0 bases, leaving 9 bases between them. CDR3 in amino acids: CASSQEGSSGNTIYF. Here the CDR3 DNA reads TGTGCCAGCAGCCAGGAGGGGAGCTCTGGAAACACCATATATTTT.

V gene TRBV2 combines with J gene TRBJ1-2; D gene ambiguous. CDR1 SNHLY and CDR2 FYNNEI come from the germline V gene. V lost 0 bases and J lost 6, with 5 bases in between. The CDR3 runs to 12 residues. CDR3 in amino acids: CASSEARNGYTF. CDR3 nucleotide sequence: TGTGCCAGCAGTGAAGCGAGAAATGGCTACACCTTC.

The CDR3 loop reads CASSVRDRGRNEQFF. In DNA, the CDR3 is TGCGCCAGCAGCGTTCGGGACAGGGGGAGGAATGAGCAGTTCTTC. The gene calls are TRBV5-1 and TRBJ2-1, with 11 positions matching TRBD1. The CDR3 is made up of 15 amino acids. V shed 4 bases, J shed 7 bases, and the junction held 7 bases outside the gene matches. Per germline, CDR1 SGHRS and CDR2 YFSETQ.

The chain has TRBV6-1 and TRBJ1-2, with D tentatively TRBD1 (5 bases). Deletions cut 3 bases from V and 8 bases from J, with 13 bases between. This CDR3 spans 13 amino acids. Germline V gives CDR1 MNHNS, CDR2 SASEGT. CDR3 loop: CASSDRAKVGYTF. CDR3 bases: TGTGCCAGCAGTGACAGGGCCAAAGTCGGCTACACCTTC.

The chain couples TRBV11-2 to TRBJ1-4; unclear D gene. From germline, CDR1 is SGHAT and CDR2 FQNNGV. The CDR3 is made up of 14 amino acids. Between the trimmed V and J ends, which lost 3 bases and 7 bases, there was a span of 12 bases. DNA for the CDR3: TGTGCCAGCAGCTTCGGGGTTATAGGTGAAAAACTGTTTTTT. Translating it yields CASSFGVIGEKLFF.

The CDR3 bases are TGTGCCAGCAGCCCTCCGGGGGATAACTATGGCTACACCTTC. Translated, it gives CASSPPGDNYGYTF. The chain joins TRBV2 to TRBJ1-2; D perhaps matches TRBD1 (5 bases). The CDR3 length is 14 residues. CDR1 is SNHLY, CDR2 FYNNEI, per germline. The V gene lost 6 bases and the J gene lost 1 base, with 12 bases spanning the gap.

The CDR3 reads CASRPGGPGNIQYF. Here the CDR3 DNA reads TGTGCCAGTAGACCGGGGGGGCCCGGGAACATTCAGTACTTC. The chain is built from TRBV19 and TRBJ2-4, with 8 nucleotides matching TRBD2. The CDR3 has 14 residues. V lost 6 bases and J lost 7; bases outside the gene matches: 8. CDR1 and CDR2 from the germline V gene are LNHDA and SQIVND (reference sequence).

This rearrangement joins TRBV5-4 to TRBJ2-5; 11 bases are shared with TRBD2. J lost 1 base, V lost 3 bases, and 5 bases had no gene match. The germline V gene has CDR1 SGHNT and CDR2 YYREEE (reference sequence). The CDR3 is 16 residues long. The CDR3 DNA is TGTGCCAGCAGCTGGGTTAGCGGGGGGGCCCAAGAGACCCAGTACTTC. It encodes CASSWVSGGAQETQYF. Supplemented by reference TRBV5-4 and TRBJ2-5, the full variable domain reads ETGVTQSPTHLIKTRGQQVTLRCSSQSGHNTVSWYQQALGQGPQFIFQYYREEENGRGNFPPRFSGLQFPNYSSELNVNALELDDSALYLCASSWVSGGAQETQYFGPGTRLLVL.

The V gene is TRBV4-3, the J gene TRBJ2-1, with a tentative D call TRBD2 (5 bases). V lost 5 bases to trimming and J lost 4 bases, with 9 bases between them. Germline CDR1 and CDR2: LGHNA and YSLEER. The CDR3 covers 13 residues. CDR3 nucleotides: TGCGCCAGCAGCTTTGGACTTTACAATGAGCAGTTCTTC. Translation: CASSFGLYNEQFF.

V and J are TRBV7-9 and TRBJ1-2; TRBD1 matches 7 bases. CDR1 is SEHNR, CDR2 FQNEAQ, per germline (reference sequence). The CDR3 has 16 residues. V lost 2 bases, J lost 6 bases, and 12 bases stayed unmatched. The CDR3 region is CASSLLSFGQEDGYTF. The CDR3 region has the DNA TGTGCCAGCAGCTTACTATCATTTGGACAGGAGGATGGCTACACCTTC.

The V and J genes are TRBV19 and TRBJ1-6, with D possibly TRBD1 on 5 matching bases. This CDR3 spans 14 amino acids. The V gene's germline CDR1 is LNHDA and CDR2 SQIVND (reference sequence). V dropped 1 base and J dropped 7 bases, with 8 bases sitting between them. CDR3 sequence reads: CASSIVPGNSPLHF. The DNA for the CDR3 is TGTGCCAGTAGTATAGTCCCAGGGAATTCACCCCTCCACTTT. The whole variable domain, filled in from reference TRBV19 and TRBJ1-6, reads DGGITQSPKYLFRKEGQNVTLSCEQNLNHDAMYWYRQDPGQGLRLIYYSQIVNDFQKGDIAEGYSVSREKKESFPLTVTSAQKNPTAFYLCASSIVPGNSPLHFGNGTRLTVT.

This clone appeared a single time. The genes are TRBV4-1 and TRBJ1-1, with 7 nucleotides matching TRBD1. The J segment lost 1 base and the V segment lost 0 bases, leaving 8 bases of the junction unmatched. The length of the CDR3 is 17 residues. Germline loops: CDR1 MGHRA, CDR2 YSYEKL. The CDR3 spells CASSQDVFRTGNTEAFF. The CDR3 DNA reads as TGCGCCAGCAGCCAAGATGTGTTCCGGACAGGGAACACTGAAGCTTTCTTT.

This rearrangement joins TRBV11-3 to TRBJ1-2; D is possibly TRBD1 (6 bases). The CDR3 runs 14 residues. Trimming removed 5 bases from V and 8 bases from J, with 18 bases in between. CDR1 and CDR2 (germline): SGHNT, YENEEA. CDR3 nucleotides: TGTGCCAGCAGCCCAACGACAGAGACAGGAGGCTACACCTTC. Encoded protein: CASSPTTETGGYTF.

The chain links TRBV28 to TRBJ1-1; 12 bases map to TRBD1. This CDR3 has 17 amino acids. V lost 5 bases and J lost 1; bases outside the gene matches: 8. CDR1 is MDHEN and CDR2 is SYDVKM in the germline V gene. The CDR3 here is CASSPLPGQGANTEAFF. The CDR3 DNA follows: TGTGCCAGCAGTCCCCTACCGGGACAGGGGGCGAACACTGAAGCTTTCTTT.

The chain is built from TRBV7-2 and TRBJ2-3; 8 nucleotides line up with TRBD2. J gave up 8 bases and V 5 bases, and 9 bases lay outside the gene matches. Germline CDR1 SGHTA, CDR2 FQGNSA. The CDR3 covers 14 residues. As DNA, the CDR3 is TGTGCCAGCAGCCCGGGGGGGGGCAGGGCTACGCAGTATTTT. Its protein product is CASSPGGGRATQYF.

This clone appeared once. The V gene is TRBV5-4, the J gene TRBJ2-7; D not certain. The CDR3 contains 15 residues. V lost 4 bases and J lost 1, with 15 bases in between. The germline CDR1 and CDR2 sequences are SGHNT and YYREEE (reference sequence). Here the CDR3 DNA reads TGTGCCAGCAGCCTGAACCCGGTCGGGTCCTACGAGCAGTACTTC. This sequence encodes CASSLNPVGSYEQYF.

This chain connects TRBV12-3 or TRBV12-4 to TRBJ1-3, with D uncertain. Trimming shortened V by 6 bases and J by 0 bases, and 3 bases separated the two germline ends. CDR3 length equals 12 residues. CDR3 sequence reads: CASSNSGNTIYF. The CDR3 DNA sequence: TGTGCCAGCAGCAACTCTGGAAACACCATATATTTT.